This T cell receptor (beta chain) is from a study of blood T cell repertoires in COVID-19. As for the study in general: Material from acute and convalescent COVID-19 was sourced from the United States, Italy and Spain. Sources were T cells, B-cell-depleted T cells, or PBMCs; the material itself was cDNA or gDNA.

The germline V and J ends were trimmed by 3 bases and 1 base, with 12 bases remaining between them. Germline assignment: CDR1 LNHDA and CDR2 SQIVND (reference sequence). The CDR3 is 15 residues long. Study processing details: Quantification of nucleated cells was approximated via reference gene primer amplification. Profiling relied on immunoSEQ multiplex PCR, and the TCRdb table lists in-frame clones only, not all of them. V, J and clone size derive from that table, while D and trimming were established from the DNA sequence. This table has roughly 140,000 clones, roughly 88% appearing once. The sequence was obtained from a woman aged 45-60 years with acute or convalescent COVID-19. This chain uses TRBV19 with TRBJ1-1; D gene unclear. Sequencing input: peripheral blood. CDR3 sequence reads: CASSIGPGRNTEAFF. In DNA form, the CDR3 reads TGTGCCAGTAGTATTGGCCCGGGGAGGAACACTGAAGCTTTCTTT.